Shown below are 10 T cell receptor beta chains from a single sample sequenced in a study of neurological immune-mediated disorders. Via MiXCR, TCRdb re-called the 5' RACE reads, giving one row per CDR3 protein. The sample consists of over 45,000 distinct CDR3 sequences, around 3.4% of them appearing once. Sequenced: PBMCs. These receptors all come from a middle-aged man with multiple sclerosis.

This clonotype was seen more than once but under ten times. CDR3 loop: CASSLTHEQFF. In DNA, the CDR3 is TGTGCCAGCAGCTTGACCCATGAGCAGTTCTTC. V and J are TRBV5-8 and TRBJ2-1; no reliable D call. The CDR3 is 11 amino acids. The V gene's germline CDR1 is SGHTS and CDR2 YDEGEE. The V gene lost 1 base and the J gene lost 8 bases, with 4 bases spanning the gap. The full variable domain, with the rest looked up from reference TRBV5-8 and TRBJ2-1, is EAGVTQSPTHLIKTRGQQATLRCSPISGHTSVYWYQQALGLGLQFLLWYDEGEERNRGNFPPRFSGRQFPNYSSELNVNALELEDSALYLCASSLTHEQFFGPGTRLTVL.

About this clonotype itself: This sequence may be a read error, since a much larger clone differs from it by one base. This sequence joins TRBV10-3 and TRBJ1-2; D ambiguous. The CDR3 contains 15 residues. V lost 3 bases and J 4 bases, leaving 15 bases between the germline ends. Germline V gene data show CDR1 as ENHRY and CDR2 as SYGVKD. The CDR3 loop reads CAISEGQTRTYGYTF. As DNA, the CDR3 is TGTGCCATCAGTGAAGGGCAGACTAGGACCTATGGCTACACCTTC.

This clonotype was detected ten times or more. V gene TRBV5-1 combines with J gene TRBJ1-2; D perhaps matches TRBD1 (5 bases). The germline CDR1 and CDR2 sequences are SGHRS and YFSETQ. The CDR3 loop spans 17 amino acids. V was shortened by 0 bases and J by 0 bases, with 15 bases between the two germline ends. The chain's CDR3 is CASSLVYRGTANYGYTF. Here the CDR3 DNA reads TGCGCCAGCAGCTTGGTGTATCGCGGGACTGCTAACTATGGCTACACCTTC.

This clonotype was counted at least ten times. This chain uses TRBV5-1 with TRBJ2-2; 9 positions match TRBD2. The germline CDR1 and CDR2 sequences are SGHRS and YFSETQ. This CDR3 is 16 amino acids long. Trimming cost V 2 bases and J 5 bases; bases outside gene matches: 7. The CDR3 nucleotides read TGCGCCAGCAGCTTCAGCGGGGGGATTCCAACCGGGGAGCTGTTTTTT. Amino acids: CASSFSGGIPTGELFF.

With regard to this clonotype: This may be a read error: a much more frequent sequence differs by one nucleotide. DNA for the CDR3: TGCAGTGCACGAAGGTCAGATGTCCAAGAGACCCAGAACTTC. As protein: CSARRSDVQETQNF. The chain carries TRBV20-1 and TRBJ2-5; no firm D call. This CDR3 is built from 14 residues. From germline, CDR1 is DFQATT and CDR2 SNEGSKA (reference sequence).

There are many counts of this clonotype. The rearrangement links TRBV20-1 to TRBJ2-7, with TRBD2 matching over 9 bases. Germline values: CDR1 DFQATT, CDR2 SNEGSKA (reference sequence). The junction had 5 bases not matched to a gene; V was cut back by 0 bases and J by 5 bases. This CDR3 contains 14 residues. The CDR3 protein is CSARDPSGDNEQYF. The CDR3 nucleotides read TGCAGTGCTAGAGATCCTAGCGGGGACAACGAGCAGTACTTC.

The V gene is TRBV19, the J gene TRBJ1-1; D is unclear. This CDR3 region has 15 residues. Per germline, CDR1 LNHDA and CDR2 SQIVND (reference sequence). Trimming took 1 base from V and 4 from J, leaving 13 bases between them. In DNA, the CDR3 is TGTGCCAGTAGTATAGTAGGAGGGAGCGGCACTGAAGCTTTCTTT. Translated: CASSIVGGSGTEAFF.

This clonotype was observed at least ten times. The germline gene is not matched at one end of the junction; a read error may be the cause. The J gene is TRBJ1-5, the V gene TRBV6-1; D possibly corresponds to TRBD1 (5 bases). Germline assignment: CDR1 MNHNS and CDR2 SASEGT. This CDR3 has 18 amino acids. This CDR3 is CASSDLRSTAYSNQPQNF. The CDR3 nucleotides are TGTGCCAGCAGTGATCTCCGGTCGACAGCCTATAGCAATCAGCCCCAGAATTTT.

Ten or more counts support this clonotype. The chain combines TRBV3-1 with TRBJ1-1, with D possibly matching TRBD1 (6 bases). Germline V CDR1 and CDR2: LGHDT, YNNKEL (reference sequence). The CDR3 is 16 residues long. Trimming took off 2 bases at V and 7 bases at J, with 20 bases between the two ends. This CDR3 is CASSQPNAQGGNEAFF. The CDR3 DNA reads as TGTGCCAGCAGCCAACCTAACGCACAGGGCGGTAATGAAGCTTTCTTT.

This clonotype was counted ten times or more. The chain joins TRBV6-1 to TRBJ2-2, with D possibly being TRBD1 (6 bases). The V end was cut by 3 bases, the J end by 6 bases, with 14 bases between. The germline CDR1 and CDR2 sequences are MNHNS and SASEGT. This CDR3 is 15 amino acids long. Written as DNA, the CDR3 is TGTGCCAGCAGTGATCGCAGGGGTGGTGCCGGGGAGCTGTTTTTT. This encodes CASSDRRGGAGELFF.